This T cell receptor (beta chain) was identified in a study of blood T cell repertoires in COVID-19. As for the study in general: The origin of the acute and convalescent COVID-19 samples was the United States, Italy and Spain. The analysed material was cDNA or gDNA that came from T cells, B-cell-depleted T cells, or PBMCs.

The CDR3 is made up of 14 amino acids. Trimming cost V 7 bases and J 6 bases; bases outside gene matches: 11. Germline values: CDR1 SNHLY, CDR2 FYNNEI. In the original workflow: Using reference gene primer amplification, nucleated cell counts were estimated. The repertoire was sequenced with immunoSEQ multiplex PCR; TCRdb's copy has only in-frame clones and lacks some. V and J calls and clone size are copied from that table; D and trimming were computed from the DNA. The table lists over 250,000 clones, 75% to 90% of them singletons. Sequenced input: peripheral blood. The sequence was obtained from a woman between 70 and 85 years old with acute or convalescent COVID-19. The V gene is TRBV2, the J gene TRBJ1-1; 7 bases align to TRBD1. Written as DNA, the CDR3 is TGTGCCAGCATGATAGACAGGGCGAGCGCTGAAGCTTTCTTT. This translates into CASMIDRASAEAFF. Full variable domain (outside the CDR3, taken from reference TRBV2 and TRBJ1-1): EPEVTQTPSHQVTQMGQEVILRCVPISNHLYFYWYRQILGQKVEFLVSFYNNEISEKSEIFDDQFSVERPDGSNFTLKIRSTKLEDSAMYFCASMIDRASAEAFFGQGTRLTVV.